This TCR beta chain was sequenced in a study of blood T cell repertoires in COVID-19. Study as a whole: The United States, Italy and Spain provided the acute and convalescent COVID-19 samples.

As handled by the study authors: Estimation of nucleated cell counts was performed using reference gene primer amplification. Sequencing used immunoSEQ multiplex PCR; TCRdb keeps in-frame clones, though not all of them. The DNA was the basis for D and trimming; V, J and clone size are from that table. The sample has hundreds of thousands of clones; about nine tenths are singletons. Germline CDR1 and CDR2: ENHRY and SYGVKD. CDR3 size: 14 residues. V lost 9 bases to trimming and J lost 5 bases; unmatched junction nucleotides: 11. Allocation to cohorts depended on clinical history reported by the participants. Cohort 3 recovery required two negative PCRs, clearance, or symptom resolution.

Material: PBMCs or T cells enriched from blood (not recorded which). J is TRBJ2-7 and V is TRBV10-3; 9 bases fit TRBD2. This TCR was sampled from a man aged 30-40 years who had recovered from COVID-19. The CDR3 nucleotides read TGTGCCATTAGCGGGGGCTCTGGGACGGACGAGCAGTACTTC. Protein product: CAISGGSGTDEQYF.